What follows is one T cell receptor beta chain and its context. Its antigen is not identified. The sample originates from a study of T cell repertoires in cytomegalovirus infection. At the level of the study: In public TCR beta signatures, there were indications of both CMV infection and matching HLA type.

Trimming removed 7 bases at V and 7 bases at J, with 11 bases between. This CDR3 spans 12 amino acids. Germline assignment: CDR1 MDHEN and CDR2 SYDVKM. TCRdb reprocessed the reads via MiXCR and lists one record per CDR3 protein. Of nearly 550,000 distinct CDR3 sequences in the sample, more than 15% were seen once. Study-wide findings and caveats: Carriage of CMV together with the relevant HLA was identifiable through cumulative public TCR beta family frequency.

This chain connects TRBV28 to TRBJ2-1; D call uncertain. Source material: CD8+ T cells from PBMCs. The TCR comes from a human donor in good health (CMV status not recorded). Some clones in this sample may be carry-over from other donors' samples. The CDR3 sequence: CASTLGGNEQFF. CDR3 bases: TGTGCCAGCACCCTGGGTGGGAATGAGCAGTTCTTC.